This entry lists 6 T cell receptor beta chains sequenced from one sample in a study of T cells of healthy individuals. TCRdb independently ran MiXCR on the 5' RACE reads; one entry per CDR3 protein. The sample lists about 41,000 distinct CDR3 sequences; about 5% were seen once. The source of these receptors is a human donor in good health.

This clonotype turned up a few times. The chain couples TRBV7-2 to TRBJ2-1; TRBD2 matches 14 bases. The CDR3 runs to 16 residues. Per the germline V gene, CDR1 is SGHTA and CDR2 is FQGNSA. Trimming removed 2 bases from V and 9 bases from J; junction bases left unmatched: 6. CDR3 nucleotides: TGTGCCAGCAGCTTACCGGGACTAGCGGGAGTGAGTGAGCAGTTCTTC. The encoded protein is CASSLPGLAGVSEQFF.

The V gene is TRBV28, the J gene TRBJ1-2; the D is unclear. The CDR3 totals 12 residues. Germline values: CDR1 MDHEN, CDR2 SYDVKM. The ends were cut back, 1 base at V and 3 bases at J, with 3 bases in the middle. The CDR3 bases are TGTGCCAGCAGTTTATTGCACTATGGCTACACCTTC. Encoded protein: CASSLLHYGYTF.

This clonotype was seen repeatedly, ten times or more. The rearrangement joins TRBV12-3 or TRBV12-4 to TRBJ2-1; 7 nucleotides line up with TRBD2. The CDR3 runs 15 residues. Trimming took 4 bases from V and 6 from J; bases not matched to a gene: 9. The CDR3 sequence is CASSWGGRVSNEQFF. For the CDR3, the DNA is TGTGCCAGCAGTTGGGGCGGGAGAGTCTCCAATGAGCAGTTCTTC.

On this clonotype: This sequence may be a read error, since a much larger clone differs from it by one base. The genes are TRBV6-5 and TRBJ1-2; D is unclear. V lost 4 bases and J lost 4, with 7 bases in between. The CDR3 loop spans 12 amino acids. Germline V gene data show CDR1 as MNHEY and CDR2 as SVGAGI. The CDR3 sequence: CASSFFGYGYTF. CDR3 in DNA: TGTGCCAGCAGTTTTTTTGGCTATGGCTACACCTTC.

This clonotype was found many times. One end of the junction fails to match germline, which may point to a read error. The DNA of the CDR3 is TGTGCCAGCAGTAGGGAGGTGTATCAAACGTTT. Translated, it gives CASSREVYQTF. The chain uses TRBV2 and TRBJ1-1; no clear D gene. CDR3 size: 11 residues. Germline V gene lookup returns CDR1 SNHLY and CDR2 FYNNEI.

In this sample, this clonotype turned up many times. The CDR3 bases are TGCAGTGCTAGAGTACTAAACTACAATGAGCAGTTCTTC. Amino acids: CSARVLNYNEQFF. The chain links TRBV20-1 to TRBJ2-1; no clear D gene. This CDR3 is built from 13 residues. Looked up from germline, CDR1 is DFQATT and CDR2 is SNEGSKA (reference sequence). V was shortened by 1 base and J by 3 bases, with 7 bases between the two germline ends.